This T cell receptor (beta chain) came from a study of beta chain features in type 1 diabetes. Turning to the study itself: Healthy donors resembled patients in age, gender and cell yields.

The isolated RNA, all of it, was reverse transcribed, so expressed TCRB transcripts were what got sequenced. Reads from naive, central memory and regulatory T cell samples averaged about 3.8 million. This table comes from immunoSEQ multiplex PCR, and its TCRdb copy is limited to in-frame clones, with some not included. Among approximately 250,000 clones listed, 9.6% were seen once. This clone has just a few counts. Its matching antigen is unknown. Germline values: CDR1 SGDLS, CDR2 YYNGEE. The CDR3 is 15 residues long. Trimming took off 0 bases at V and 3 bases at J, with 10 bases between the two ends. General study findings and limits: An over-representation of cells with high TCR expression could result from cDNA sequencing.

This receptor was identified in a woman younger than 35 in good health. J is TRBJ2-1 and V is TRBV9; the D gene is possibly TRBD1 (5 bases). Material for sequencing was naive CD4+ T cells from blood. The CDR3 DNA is TGTGCCAGCAGCGTAGGTCAGGGTAGCTACAATGAGCAGTTCTTC. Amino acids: CASSVGQGSYNEQFF.